This record looks at one T cell receptor (beta chain) sequence and its context. Its specificity is not known. This record belongs to a study of T-cell memory formation after mild COVID-19. Study observations and caveats: Contracting CD8+ clones were enriched in EMRA, CD4+ mainly in CM and EM.

Trimming took 2 bases from V and 0 from J; bases not matched to a gene: 4. There are 15 residues in the CDR3. Germline CDR1 is DFQATT and CDR2 is SNEGSKA (reference sequence). TCRdb re-called the 5' RACE reads through MiXCR, storing one row per CDR3 protein. The sample shows about 57,000 distinct CDR3 sequences, roughly an eighth of them seen only once. Sequenced sample: PBMCs or a T cell subset sorted from them (not recorded which). The chain joins TRBV20-1 to TRBJ2-7, with 10 bases aligning to TRBD2. This TCR came from a man in his late teens or twenties who had mild COVID-19 (a few samples of this study predate the infection). Cell type and time point are not known. The CDR3 reads CSARKAGGDSYEQYV. The CDR3 DNA sequence: TGCAGTGCTAGAAAAGCGGGGGGGGACTCCTACGAGCAGTACGTC.